This T cell receptor beta chain comes out of a study of shared clonotypes between healthy human individuals. The study's findings and limits: Non-shared clonotypes were found to have lower generation probabilities than the clonotypes that were shared by all four of the sorted-subset donors.

A note on this clone: Its antigen remains unknown.

V lost 2 bases, J lost 4 bases, and 14 bases lay in between. Germline values: CDR1 SGHAT, CDR2 FQNNGV. The CDR3 consists of 15 residues. Original processing notes: With immunoSEQ giving junction-only sequences and no quality scores, filtering differed. The table came from immunoSEQ multiplex PCR; TCRdb's copy has only in-frame clones and leaves some out. V and J calls and clone size come straight from that table; D and trimming were deduced from the DNA. The data contain hundreds of thousands of clones, around 73% of them seen just once; the ten biggest clones take up around 2%. Sequencing input: memory CD4+ T cells sorted from blood. Stated subset: CD45RA-negative fraction. The receptor comes from a woman aged 25 to 39 in good health. The genes are TRBV11-2 and TRBJ2-5; D perhaps matches TRBD1 (6 bases). Here the CDR3 DNA reads TGTGCCAGCAGCTTAACTACAGGGCAGGCAGAGACCCAGTACTTC. This sequence encodes CASSLTTGQAETQYF. The full variable domain, rest sourced from reference TRBV11-2 and TRBJ2-5, is EAGVAQSPRYKIIEKRQSVAFWCNPISGHATLYWYQQILGQGPKLLIQFQNNGVVDDSQLPKDRFSAERLKGVDSTLKIQPAKLEDSAVYLCASSLTTGQAETQYFGPGTRLLVL.